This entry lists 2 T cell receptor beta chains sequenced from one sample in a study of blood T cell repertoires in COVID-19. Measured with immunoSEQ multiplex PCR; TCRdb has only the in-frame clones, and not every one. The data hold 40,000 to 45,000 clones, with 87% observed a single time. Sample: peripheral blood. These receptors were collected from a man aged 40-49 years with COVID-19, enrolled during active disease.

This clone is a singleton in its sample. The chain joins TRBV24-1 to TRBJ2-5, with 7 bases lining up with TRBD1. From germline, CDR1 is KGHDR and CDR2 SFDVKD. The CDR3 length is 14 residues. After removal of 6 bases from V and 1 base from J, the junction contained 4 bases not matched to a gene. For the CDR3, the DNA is TGTGCCACCAGTCCTAGGACAGGCCAAGAGACCCAGTACTTC. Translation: CATSPRTGQETQYF.

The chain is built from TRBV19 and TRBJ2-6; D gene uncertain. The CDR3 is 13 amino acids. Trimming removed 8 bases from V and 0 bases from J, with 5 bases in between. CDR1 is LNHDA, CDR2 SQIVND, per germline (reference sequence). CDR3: CASRFSGANVLTF. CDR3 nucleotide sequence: TGTGCCAGTCGGTTCTCTGGGGCCAACGTCCTGACTTTC.